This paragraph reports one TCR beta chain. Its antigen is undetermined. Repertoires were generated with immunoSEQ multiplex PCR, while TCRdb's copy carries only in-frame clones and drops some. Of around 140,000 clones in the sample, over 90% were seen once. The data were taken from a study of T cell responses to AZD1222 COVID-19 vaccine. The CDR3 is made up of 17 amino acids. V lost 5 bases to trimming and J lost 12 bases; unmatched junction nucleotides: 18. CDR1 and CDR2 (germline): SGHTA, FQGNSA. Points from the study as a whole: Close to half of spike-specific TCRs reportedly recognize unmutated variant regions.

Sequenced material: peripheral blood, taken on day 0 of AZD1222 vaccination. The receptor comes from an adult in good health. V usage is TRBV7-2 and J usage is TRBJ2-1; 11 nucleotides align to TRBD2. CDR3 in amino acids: CASSPPGLADVTMRQFF. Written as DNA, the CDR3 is TGTGCCAGCAGCCCCCCGGGACTAGCGGACGTTACAATGAGGCAGTTCTTC.